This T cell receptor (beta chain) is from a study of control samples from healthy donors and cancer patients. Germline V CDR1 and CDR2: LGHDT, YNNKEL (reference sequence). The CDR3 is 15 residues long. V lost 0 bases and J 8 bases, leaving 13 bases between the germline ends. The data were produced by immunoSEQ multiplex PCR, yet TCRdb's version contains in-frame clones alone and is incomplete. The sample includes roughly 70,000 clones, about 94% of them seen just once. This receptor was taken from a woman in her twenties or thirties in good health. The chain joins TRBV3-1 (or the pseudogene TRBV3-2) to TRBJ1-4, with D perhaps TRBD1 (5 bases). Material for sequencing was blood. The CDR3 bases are TGTGCCAGCAGCCAAGATCCCCAGGGTAGAGAAAAACTGTTTTTT. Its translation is CASSQDPQGREKLFF.